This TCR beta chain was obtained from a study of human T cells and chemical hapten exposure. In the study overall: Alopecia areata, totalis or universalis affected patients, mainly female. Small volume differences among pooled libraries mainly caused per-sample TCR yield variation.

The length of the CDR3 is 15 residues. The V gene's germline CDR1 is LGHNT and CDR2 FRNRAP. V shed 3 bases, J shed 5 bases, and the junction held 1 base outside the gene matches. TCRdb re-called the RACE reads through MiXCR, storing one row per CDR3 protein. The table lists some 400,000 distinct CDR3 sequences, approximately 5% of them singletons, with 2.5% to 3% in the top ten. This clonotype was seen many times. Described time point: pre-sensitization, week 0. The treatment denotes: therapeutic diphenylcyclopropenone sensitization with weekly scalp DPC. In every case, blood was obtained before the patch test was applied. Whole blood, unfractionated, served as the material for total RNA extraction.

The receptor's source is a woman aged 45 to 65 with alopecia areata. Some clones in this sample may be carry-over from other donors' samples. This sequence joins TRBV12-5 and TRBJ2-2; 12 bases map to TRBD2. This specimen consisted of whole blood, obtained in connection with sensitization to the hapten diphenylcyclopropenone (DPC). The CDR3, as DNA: TGTGCTAGTGGTTTACTAGCGGGGGGAACCGGGGAGCTGTTTTTT. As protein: CASGLLAGGTGELFF.